These T cell receptor beta chains were read from a single sample in a study of shared clonotypes between healthy human individuals. Clones were sequenced by immunoSEQ multiplex PCR, and TCRdb holds only the in-frame ones, with some missing. This sample yields about 490,000 clones, of which over 70% are seen a single time; over 9.5% belongs to the top ten. The sequenced sample consisted of PBMCs. The receptors were sampled from a woman in her thirties or forties in good health. Some clones in this sample may be carry-over from other donors' samples. Each CDR3 is given without its conserved first and last residue. A D gene is named only where the DNA matches it firmly. The listing skips clone size in some rows; elsewhere it reads once, few, many or a size class.

V: TRBV7-8
D: NA
size: NA
CDR3: ASSYQQGNTEAF

V: TRBV14
D: NA
size: NA
CDR3: ASSQTVLNTEAF

V: TRBV30
D: NA
size: NA
CDR3: AWMYSSYNEQF

V: TRBV4-3
D: TRBD1
size: NA
CDR3: ASSPDRGREQY

V: TRBV30
D: NA
size: NA
CDR3: AWTVGTTYGYT

V: TRBV10-3
D: TRBD1
size: NA
CDR3: AISERGQGIKLF

V: TRBV9
D: NA
size: NA
CDR3: ASSGPGGGNEQF

V: TRBV7-2
D: TRBD1
size: once
CDR3: ASSGSTGEAYEQY

V: TRBV6-1
D: NA
size: NA
CDR3: ASISEAGLRDTQY

V: TRBV7-3
D: NA
size: NA
CDR3: ASSLSRVRGNEQY

V: TRBV4-1
D: TRBD2
size: many
CDR3: ASSQEPAHRTSGRLSEQF

V: TRBV30
D: NA
size: NA
CDR3: AWSRVGAGSNQPQH

V: TRBV5-1
D: TRBD2
size: NA
CDR3: ASSLGAGSGDLQETQY

V: TRBV19
D: TRBD2
size: few
CDR3: ASSPGTSGSYEQY

V: TRBV4-1
D: NA
size: NA
CDR3: ASSLTGLSGEQY

V: TRBV7-2
D: TRBD1
size: NA
CDR3: ASSFLLGQGNPYEQY

V: TRBV4-3
D: TRBD1
size: NA
CDR3: ASSQFITGDQPQH

V: TRBV27
D: TRBD1
size: NA
CDR3: ASSSLMDRGEYEQF

V: TRBV7-8
D: NA
size: NA
CDR3: ASSEINQPQH

V: TRBV27
D: TRBD1
size: NA
CDR3: ASSLNRGHGYT

V: TRBV25-1
D: TRBD1
size: NA
CDR3: ASSGGRGLTNEKLF

V: TRBV18
D: NA
size: NA
CDR3: ASHSDRDVQF

V: TRBV18
D: NA
size: NA
CDR3: ASSPLETQY

V: TRBV5-5
D: NA
size: NA
CDR3: ASSFGHTGIDTQY

V: TRBV30
D: TRBD2
size: once
CDR3: AWESSGRADTQY

V: TRBV28
D: NA
size: NA
CDR3: ASSLRLDSGNTIY

V: TRBV28
D: NA
size: NA
CDR3: ASSPALGRSYEQY

V: TRBV7-3
D: NA
size: NA
CDR3: ASSWGLAGELF

V: TRBV5-1
D: TRBD1
size: NA
CDR3: ASSQQGDETQY